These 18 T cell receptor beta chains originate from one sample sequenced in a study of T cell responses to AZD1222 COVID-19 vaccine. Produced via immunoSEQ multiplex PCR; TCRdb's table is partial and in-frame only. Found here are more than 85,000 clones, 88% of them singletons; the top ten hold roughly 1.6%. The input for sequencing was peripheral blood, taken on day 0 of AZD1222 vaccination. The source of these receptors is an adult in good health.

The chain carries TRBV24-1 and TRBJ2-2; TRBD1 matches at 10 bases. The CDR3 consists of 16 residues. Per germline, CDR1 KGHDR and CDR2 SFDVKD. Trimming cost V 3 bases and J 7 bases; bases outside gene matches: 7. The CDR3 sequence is CATSDTRQGASGELFF. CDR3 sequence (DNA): TGTGCCACCAGTGATACCCGACAGGGGGCTAGCGGGGAGCTGTTTTTT.

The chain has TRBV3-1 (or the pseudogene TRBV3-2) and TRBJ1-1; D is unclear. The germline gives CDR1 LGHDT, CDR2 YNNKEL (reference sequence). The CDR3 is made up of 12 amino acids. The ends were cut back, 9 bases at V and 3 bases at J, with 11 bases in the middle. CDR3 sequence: CASRVGDTEAFF. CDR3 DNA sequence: TGTGCCAGTAGGGTTGGGGACACTGAAGCTTTCTTT.

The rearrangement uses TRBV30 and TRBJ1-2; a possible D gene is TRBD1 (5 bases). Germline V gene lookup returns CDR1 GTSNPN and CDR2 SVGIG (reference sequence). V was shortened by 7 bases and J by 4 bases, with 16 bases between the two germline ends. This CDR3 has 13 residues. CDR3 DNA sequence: TGTGCCTTCCGGGACGCCGCCGTCTATGGCTACACCTTC. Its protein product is CAFRDAAVYGYTF.

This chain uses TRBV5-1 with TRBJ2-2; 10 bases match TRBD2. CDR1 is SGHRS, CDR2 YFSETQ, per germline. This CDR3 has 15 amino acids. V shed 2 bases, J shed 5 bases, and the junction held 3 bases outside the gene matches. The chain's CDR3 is CASSFTSGATGELFF. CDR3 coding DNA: TGCGCCAGCAGCTTCACTAGCGGGGCGACCGGGGAGCTGTTTTTT.

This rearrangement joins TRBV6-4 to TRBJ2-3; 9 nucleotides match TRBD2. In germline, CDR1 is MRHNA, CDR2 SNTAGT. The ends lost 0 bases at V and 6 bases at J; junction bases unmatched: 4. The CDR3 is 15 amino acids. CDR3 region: CASSDSSGGRDTQYF. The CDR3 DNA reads TGTGCCAGCAGTGACTCTAGCGGGGGCAGGGATACGCAGTATTTT.

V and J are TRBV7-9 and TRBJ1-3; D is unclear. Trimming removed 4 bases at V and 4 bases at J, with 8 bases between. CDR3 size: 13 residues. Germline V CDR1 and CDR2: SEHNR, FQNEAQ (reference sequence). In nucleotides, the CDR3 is TGTGCCAGCAGCTCCTACACCGGAAACACCATATATTTT. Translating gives CASSSYTGNTIYF.

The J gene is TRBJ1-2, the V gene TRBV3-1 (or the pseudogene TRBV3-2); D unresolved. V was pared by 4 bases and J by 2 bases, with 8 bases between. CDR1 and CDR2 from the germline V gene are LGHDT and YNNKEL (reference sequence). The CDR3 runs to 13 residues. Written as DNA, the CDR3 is TGTGCCAGCAGCCCCGGTGGGAACTATGGCTACACCTTC. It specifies CASSPGGNYGYTF.

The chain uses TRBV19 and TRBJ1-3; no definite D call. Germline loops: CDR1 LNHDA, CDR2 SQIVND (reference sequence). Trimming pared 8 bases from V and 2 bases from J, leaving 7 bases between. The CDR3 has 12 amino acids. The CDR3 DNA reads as TGTGCCAGTTGGTGGCCTGGAAACACCATATATTTT. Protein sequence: CASWWPGNTIYF.

CDR3 nucleotides: TGTGCCACCAGCCGAGTATCGGGCCCTTGGGAAAAACTGTTTTTT. Protein: CATSRVSGPWEKLFF. J is TRBJ1-4 and V is TRBV15; D ambiguous. V lost 5 bases to trimming and J lost 8 bases, with 18 bases between them. This CDR3 region has 15 residues. Germline CDR1 and CDR2: LNHNV and YYDKDF (reference sequence).

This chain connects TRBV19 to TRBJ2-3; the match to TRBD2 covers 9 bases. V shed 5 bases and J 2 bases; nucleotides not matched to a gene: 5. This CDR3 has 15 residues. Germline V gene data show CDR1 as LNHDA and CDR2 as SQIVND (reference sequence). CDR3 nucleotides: TGTGCCAGTAGTCGACTAGCGGAGGACACAGATACGCAGTATTTT. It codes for CASSRLAEDTDTQYF. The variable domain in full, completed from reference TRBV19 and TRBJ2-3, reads DGGITQSPKYLFRKEGQNVTLSCEQNLNHDAMYWYRQDPGQGLRLIYYSQIVNDFQKGDIAEGYSVSREKKESFPLTVTSAQKNPTAFYLCASSRLAEDTDTQYFGPGTRLTVL.

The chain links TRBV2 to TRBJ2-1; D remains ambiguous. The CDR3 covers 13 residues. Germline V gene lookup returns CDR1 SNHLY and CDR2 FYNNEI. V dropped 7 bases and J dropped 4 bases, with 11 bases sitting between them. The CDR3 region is CASTPELYNEQFF. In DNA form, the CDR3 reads TGTGCCAGCACCCCGGAACTTTACAATGAGCAGTTCTTC.

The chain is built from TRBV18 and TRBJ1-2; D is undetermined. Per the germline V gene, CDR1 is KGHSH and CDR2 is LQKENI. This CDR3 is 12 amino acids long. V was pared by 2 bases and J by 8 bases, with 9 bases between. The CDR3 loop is CASSPNGNGYTF. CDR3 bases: TGTGCCAGCTCACCAAACGGGAACGGCTACACCTTC.

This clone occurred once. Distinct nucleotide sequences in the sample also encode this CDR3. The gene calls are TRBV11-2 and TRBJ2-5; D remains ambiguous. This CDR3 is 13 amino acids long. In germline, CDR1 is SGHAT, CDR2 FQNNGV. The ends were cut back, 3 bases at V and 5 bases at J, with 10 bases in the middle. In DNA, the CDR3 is TGTGCCAGCAGCTTGGGTCTAGGGGAGACCCAGTACTTC. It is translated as CASSLGLGETQYF.

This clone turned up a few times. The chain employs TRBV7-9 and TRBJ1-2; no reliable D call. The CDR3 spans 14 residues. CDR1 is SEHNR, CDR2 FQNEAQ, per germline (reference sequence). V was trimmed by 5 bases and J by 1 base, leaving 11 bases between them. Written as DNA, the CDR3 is TGTGCCAGCAGCACCGGACCGAGTAACTATGGCTACACCTTC. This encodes CASSTGPSNYGYTF.

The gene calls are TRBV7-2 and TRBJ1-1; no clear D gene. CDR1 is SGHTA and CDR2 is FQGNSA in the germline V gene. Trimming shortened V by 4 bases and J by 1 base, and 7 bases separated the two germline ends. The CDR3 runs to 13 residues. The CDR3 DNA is TGTGCCAGCAGCTCTTCAGGGAACACTGAAGCTTTCTTT. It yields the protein CASSSSGNTEAFF.

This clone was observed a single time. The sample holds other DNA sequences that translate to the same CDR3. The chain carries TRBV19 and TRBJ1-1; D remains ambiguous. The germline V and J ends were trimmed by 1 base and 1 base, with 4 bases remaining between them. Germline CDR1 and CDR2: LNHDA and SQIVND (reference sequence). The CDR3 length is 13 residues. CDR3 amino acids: CASSIGGNTEAFF. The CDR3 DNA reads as TGTGCCAGTAGTATAGGGGGGAACACTGAAGCTTTCTTT.

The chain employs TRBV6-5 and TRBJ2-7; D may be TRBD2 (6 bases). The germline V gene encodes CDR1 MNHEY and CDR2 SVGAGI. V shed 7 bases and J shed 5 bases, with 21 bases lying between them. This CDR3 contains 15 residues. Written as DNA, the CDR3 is TGTGCCAGCACCCCCGGGAGCACGGGAAGGGACGAGCAGTACTTC. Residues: CASTPGSTGRDEQYF.

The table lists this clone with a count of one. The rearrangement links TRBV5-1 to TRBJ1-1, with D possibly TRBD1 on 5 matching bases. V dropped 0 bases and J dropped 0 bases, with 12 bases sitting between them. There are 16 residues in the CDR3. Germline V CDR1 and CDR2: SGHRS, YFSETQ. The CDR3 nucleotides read TGCGCCAGCAGCTTGGCGGGGCCAATCATGAACACTGAAGCTTTCTTT. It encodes CASSLAGPIMNTEAFF.